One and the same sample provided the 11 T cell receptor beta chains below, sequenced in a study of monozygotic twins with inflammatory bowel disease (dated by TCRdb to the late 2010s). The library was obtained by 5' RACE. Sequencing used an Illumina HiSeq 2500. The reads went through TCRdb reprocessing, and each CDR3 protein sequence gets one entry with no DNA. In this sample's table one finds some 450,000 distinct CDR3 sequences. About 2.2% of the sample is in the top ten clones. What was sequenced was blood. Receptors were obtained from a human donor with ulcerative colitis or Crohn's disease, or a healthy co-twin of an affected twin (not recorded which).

The CDR3 here is CASSPRGREGLRNEQFF. The rearrangement joins TRBV12-3 or TRBV12-4 to TRBJ2-1; the D gene TCRdb calls, TRBD2, cannot be checked with no DNA. This CDR3 is built from 17 residues.

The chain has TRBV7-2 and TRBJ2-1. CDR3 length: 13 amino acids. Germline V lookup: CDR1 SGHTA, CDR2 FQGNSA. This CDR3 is CASSIENRAPQFF.

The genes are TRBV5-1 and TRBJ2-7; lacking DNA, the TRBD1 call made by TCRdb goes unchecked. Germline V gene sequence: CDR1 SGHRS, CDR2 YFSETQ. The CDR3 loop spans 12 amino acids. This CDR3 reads CASSLAGAVQYF.

CDR3 residues: CASSIDLRGMNTEAFF. The V and J genes are TRBV19 and TRBJ1-1; without DNA, the TCRdb call of TRBD1 cannot be checked. The CDR3 runs 16 residues. Germline CDR1 is LNHDA and CDR2 is SQIVND (reference sequence). Full variable domain (outside the CDR3, taken from reference TRBV19 and TRBJ1-1): DGGITQSPKYLFRKEGQNVTLSCEQNLNHDAMYWYRQDPGQGLRLIYYSQIVNDFQKGDIAEGYSVSREKKESFPLTVTSAQKNPTAFYLCASSIDLRGMNTEAFFGQGTRLTVV.

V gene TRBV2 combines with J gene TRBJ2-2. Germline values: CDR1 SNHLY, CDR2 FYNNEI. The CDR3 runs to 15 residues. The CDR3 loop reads CASSVLAGITGELFF.

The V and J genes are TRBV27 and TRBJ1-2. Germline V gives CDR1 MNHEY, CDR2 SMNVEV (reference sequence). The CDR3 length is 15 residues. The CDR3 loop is CASSSPQAGLYGYTF.

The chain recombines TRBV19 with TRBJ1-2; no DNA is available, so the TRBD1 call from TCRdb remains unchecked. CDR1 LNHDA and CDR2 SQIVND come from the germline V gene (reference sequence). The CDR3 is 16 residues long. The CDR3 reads CASHRGQGRANYGYTF. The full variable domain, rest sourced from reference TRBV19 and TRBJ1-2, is DGGITQSPKYLFRKEGQNVTLSCEQNLNHDAMYWYRQDPGQGLRLIYYSQIVNDFQKGDIAEGYSVSREKKESFPLTVTSAQKNPTAFYLCASHRGQGRANYGYTFGSGTRLTVV.

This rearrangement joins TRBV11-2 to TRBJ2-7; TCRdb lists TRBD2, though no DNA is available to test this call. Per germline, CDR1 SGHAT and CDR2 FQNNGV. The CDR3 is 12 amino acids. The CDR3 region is CASSPAWGDQYF. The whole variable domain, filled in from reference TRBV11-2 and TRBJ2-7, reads EAGVAQSPRYKIIEKRQSVAFWCNPISGHATLYWYQQILGQGPKLLIQFQNNGVVDDSQLPKDRFSAERLKGVDSTLKIQPAKLEDSAVYLCASSPAWGDQYFGPGTRLTVT.

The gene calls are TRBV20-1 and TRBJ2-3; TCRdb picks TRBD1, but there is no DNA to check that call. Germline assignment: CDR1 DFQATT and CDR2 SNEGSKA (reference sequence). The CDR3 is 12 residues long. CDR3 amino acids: CSAPQNTDTQYF.

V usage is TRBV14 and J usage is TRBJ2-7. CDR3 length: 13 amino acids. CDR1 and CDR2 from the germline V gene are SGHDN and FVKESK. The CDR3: CASGTANSYEQYF.

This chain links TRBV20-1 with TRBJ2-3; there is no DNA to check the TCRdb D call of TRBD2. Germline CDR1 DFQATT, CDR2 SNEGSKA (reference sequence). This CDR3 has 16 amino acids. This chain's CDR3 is CSATEPGLEGDHTQYF.